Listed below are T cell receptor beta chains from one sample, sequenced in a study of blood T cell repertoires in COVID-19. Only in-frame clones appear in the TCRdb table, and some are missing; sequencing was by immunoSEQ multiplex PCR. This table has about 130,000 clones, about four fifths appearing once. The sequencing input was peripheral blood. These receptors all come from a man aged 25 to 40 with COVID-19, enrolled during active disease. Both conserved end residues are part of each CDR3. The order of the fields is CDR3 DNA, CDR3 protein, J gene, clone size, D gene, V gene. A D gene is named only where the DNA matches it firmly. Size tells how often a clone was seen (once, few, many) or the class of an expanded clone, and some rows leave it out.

TGCGCCAGCAGCCAAACCGGGACAGCAGTCTATGGCTACACCTTC | CASSQTGTAVYGYTF | TRBJ1-2 | NA | TRBD1 | TRBV4-1
TGTGCCAGCAGCCCGACTAATTCAGGCGAGCAGTACTTC | CASSPTNSGEQYF | TRBJ2-7 | NA | NA | TRBV5-6
TGTGCCAGCAGTACAGGGGGAGAGGACTATGGCTACACCTTC | CASSTGGEDYGYTF | TRBJ1-2 | NA | TRBD1 | TRBV19
TGCGCCAGCAGCCTCGGGACACGCTCTGGAAACACCATATATTTT | CASSLGTRSGNTIYF | TRBJ1-3 | NA | NA | TRBV5-1
TGTGCCAGCAGTCCTGGGAGAAGGAGCTCCTATAATTCACCCCTCCACTTT | CASSPGRRSSYNSPLHF | TRBJ1-6 | NA | NA | TRBV25-1
TGTGCCAGTCAGACTGCTCCTGGGAATGAGCAGTTCTTC | CASQTAPGNEQFF | TRBJ2-1 | NA | NA | TRBV9
TGCGCCAGCAGTGGAGGAGGCGGGGAGCTGTTTTTT | CASSGGGGELFF | TRBJ2-2 | NA | NA | TRBV5-1
TGTGCCAGCAGTTACCGGGACAGCGCGTCTAATTCACCCCTCCACTTT | CASSYRDSASNSPLHF | TRBJ1-6 | NA | TRBD1 | TRBV6-6
TGTGCCAGTAGTATATTTCGGGACAGGACCTATGGCTACACCTTC | CASSIFRDRTYGYTF | TRBJ1-2 | NA | TRBD1 | TRBV19
TGTGCCAGCAGCCCGACAGGGACGTACTATGGCTACACCTTC | CASSPTGTYYGYTF | TRBJ1-2 | once | TRBD1 | TRBV11-1
TGTGCCAGCAGCTTAGAGGGACAGGGCACAGAGACCCAGTACTTC | CASSLEGQGTETQYF | TRBJ2-5 | NA | TRBD1 | TRBV7-8
TGTGCCAGTAGCTTACCAACAGGGTTCGGTCAGCCCCAGCATTTT | CASSLPTGFGQPQHF | TRBJ1-5 | NA | NA | TRBV19
TGCGCCAGCAGTCCAATAGCGGGAGCTATAGATACGCAGTATTTT | CASSPIAGAIDTQYF | TRBJ2-3 | NA | TRBD2 | TRBV10-2
TGTGCCAGCAGCCTAACCCCGGACAGGGCAGCTTTCTTT | CASSLTPDRAAFF | TRBJ1-1 | few | TRBD1 | TRBV5-8
TGTGCCAGCTCAGCTAGCGGGAGAGGGAATGAGCAGTTCTTC | CASSASGRGNEQFF | TRBJ2-1 | NA | TRBD2 | TRBV18
TGTGCCAGCAGTTTTCGGGACAGGGGAAGCGAGCAGTACTTC | CASSFRDRGSEQYF | TRBJ2-7 | NA | TRBD1 | TRBV27
TGTGCCAGCAGCTTAGGGAGGCTAGCTGGCAATGAGCAGTTCTTC | CASSLGRLAGNEQFF | TRBJ2-1 | NA | NA | TRBV7-6
TGCGCCAGCAGCTTGAGGACAGGGGGCGGCGAGCAGTACTTC | CASSLRTGGGEQYF | TRBJ2-7 | many | TRBD1 | TRBV5-1
TGTGCCAGCTCACCGGGACAGACCCACGGGGACGAGCAGTACTTC | CASSPGQTHGDEQYF | TRBJ2-7 | NA | TRBD1 | TRBV18
TGCGCCAGCAGCTTGGACGTGGGAGTCACAGATACGCAGTATTTT | CASSLDVGVTDTQYF | TRBJ2-3 | NA | NA | TRBV5-1
TGCGCCAGCAGTTCGGGGACAGGGCCGGAGAGGGAGCTGTTTTTT | CASSSGTGPERELFF | TRBJ2-2 | few | TRBD1 | TRBV5-1
TGCAGCGCCGCAGAAAATTTCTACGAGCAGTACTTC | CSAAENFYEQYF | TRBJ2-7 | NA | NA | TRBV29-1
TGTGCCAGCAGCTTGGCGTTCGGGCGAGGGGGCAACTACGAGCAGTACTTC | CASSLAFGRGGNYEQYF | TRBJ2-7 | NA | TRBD1 | TRBV5-5
TGTGCCACCAGTGACTTGGACAGCTCTGGGGCCAACGTCCTGACTTTC | CATSDLDSSGANVLTF | TRBJ2-6 | NA | NA | TRBV24-1
TGTGCCAGCAGCTTGGGACAGGGCTTCTCCTACGAGCAGTACTTC | CASSLGQGFSYEQYF | TRBJ2-7 | few | TRBD1 | TRBV7-2
TGCAGCCCTCCCTGGGACAGACCACTCTATGGCTACACCTTC | CSPPWDRPLYGYTF | TRBJ1-2 | once | TRBD1 | TRBV29-1
TGTGCCAGCAGTCAAGCCGGGACGGGGGCCTACGAGCAGTACTTC | CASSQAGTGAYEQYF | TRBJ2-7 | NA | NA | TRBV5-5
TGTGCTAGTGGTTTGGTTGGAACAGGGGAGGAGGAAAAACTGTTTTTT | CASGLVGTGEEEKLFF | TRBJ1-4 | NA | TRBD1 | TRBV12-5
TGTGCCAGCAGTGAACAGAACACGCCCACCGGGGAGCTGTTTTTT | CASSEQNTPTGELFF | TRBJ2-2 | once | NA | TRBV2
TGCGCCAGCAGCCAAGATACGCGGTTATGGTCTAATGAAAAACTGTTTTTT | CASSQDTRLWSNEKLFF | TRBJ1-4 | NA | NA | TRBV4-3
TGTGCCACCAGCTTCAGCCGGGACTTCGAAGCTTTCTTT | CATSFSRDFEAFF | TRBJ1-1 | NA | NA | TRBV15
TGCGCCAGCAGCTCCGGCAGGCAGGGAAACACCATATATTTT | CASSSGRQGNTIYF | TRBJ1-3 | NA | NA | TRBV5-1
TGTGCCAGCAGCCAAGATCCCGGGGATAATGAAAAACTGTTTTTT | CASSQDPGDNEKLFF | TRBJ1-4 | NA | NA | TRBV4-2
TGTGCTAGCCGTTGGGGGGGGGCGAGCACTGAAGCTTTCTTT | CASRWGGASTEAFF | TRBJ1-1 | NA | NA | TRBV12-5
TGTGCCAGCAGGCAGACTAGCGGGGGGGCTTACGAGCAGTACTTC | CASRQTSGGAYEQYF | TRBJ2-7 | once | TRBD2 | TRBV7-2
TGCGCCAGCGGGGGGACCCTCGAGGGAGAGACCCAGTACTTC | CASGGTLEGETQYF | TRBJ2-5 | NA | NA | TRBV5-1
TGTGCCAGCAGCCCATCCACTAACTATGGCCACACCTTC | CASSPSTNYGHTF | TRBJ1-2 | NA | NA | TRBV7-9